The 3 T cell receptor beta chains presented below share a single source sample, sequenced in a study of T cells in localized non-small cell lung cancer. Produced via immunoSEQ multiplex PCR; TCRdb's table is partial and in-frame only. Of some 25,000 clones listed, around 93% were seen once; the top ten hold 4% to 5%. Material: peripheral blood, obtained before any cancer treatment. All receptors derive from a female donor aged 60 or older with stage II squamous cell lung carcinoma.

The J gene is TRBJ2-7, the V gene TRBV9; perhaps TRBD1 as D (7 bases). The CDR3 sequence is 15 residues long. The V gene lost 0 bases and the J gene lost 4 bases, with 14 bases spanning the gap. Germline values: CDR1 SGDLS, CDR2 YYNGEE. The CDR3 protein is CASSVGQGGLYEQYF. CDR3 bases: TGTGCCAGCAGCGTAGGACAGGGAGGTTTGTACGAGCAGTACTTC.

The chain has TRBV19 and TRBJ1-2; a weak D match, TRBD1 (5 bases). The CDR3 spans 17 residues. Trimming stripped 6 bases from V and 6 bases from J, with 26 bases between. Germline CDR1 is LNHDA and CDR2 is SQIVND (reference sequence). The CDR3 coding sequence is TGTGCCAGTAGCCCCCGAACCACCCCCACGGGGGACCATGGCTACACCTTC. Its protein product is CASSPRTTPTGDHGYTF. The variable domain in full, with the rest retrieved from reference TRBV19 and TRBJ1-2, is DGGITQSPKYLFRKEGQNVTLSCEQNLNHDAMYWYRQDPGQGLRLIYYSQIVNDFQKGDIAEGYSVSREKKESFPLTVTSAQKNPTAFYLCASSPRTTPTGDHGYTFGSGTRLTVV.

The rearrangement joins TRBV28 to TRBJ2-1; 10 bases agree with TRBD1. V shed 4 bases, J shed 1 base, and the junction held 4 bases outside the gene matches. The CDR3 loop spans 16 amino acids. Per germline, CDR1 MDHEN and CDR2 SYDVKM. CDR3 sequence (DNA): TGTGCCAGCAGTTCGCGACAGGGGGCTTCCTACAATGAGCAGTTCTTC. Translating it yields CASSSRQGASYNEQFF.